This entry lists 15 T cell receptor beta chains sequenced from one sample in a study of T cell responses to AZD1222 COVID-19 vaccine. Clones were sequenced by immunoSEQ multiplex PCR, and TCRdb holds only the in-frame ones, with some missing. Of under 110,000 clones listed, around 90% are singletons. The sample in question was peripheral blood, obtained on day 0 of AZD1222 vaccination. Receptors originate from an adult in good health.

The chain recombines TRBV4-3 with TRBJ1-1, with D unclear. Trimming took 4 bases from V and 3 from J, leaving 3 bases between them. The CDR3 runs to 11 residues. Per germline, CDR1 LGHNA and CDR2 YSLEER. CDR3 nucleotide sequence: TGCGCCAGCAGCCGGGACACTGAAGCTTTCTTT. Amino acids: CASSRDTEAFF.

This chain connects TRBV5-5 to TRBJ1-1; tentative D call: TRBD1 (6 bases). V shed 1 base and J shed 0 bases, with 7 bases lying between them. The germline V gene has CDR1 SGHKS and CDR2 YYEKEE (reference sequence). There are 14 residues in the CDR3. The DNA for the CDR3 is TGTGCCAGCAGCTTGAGGACAGTGAACACTGAAGCTTTCTTT. It is translated as CASSLRTVNTEAFF. Using reference TRBV5-5 and TRBJ1-1 for the parts outside the CDR3, the full variable domain is DAGVTQSPTHLIKTRGQQVTLRCSPISGHKSVSWYQQVLGQGPQFIFQYYEKEERGRGNFPDRFSARQFPNYSSELNVNALLLGDSALYLCASSLRTVNTEAFFGQGTRLTVV.

The chain has TRBV7-8 and TRBJ1-1, with D maybe TRBD1 (5 bases). Germline V gene sequence: CDR1 SGHVS, CDR2 FQNEAQ. The CDR3 extends over 13 amino acids. Trimming left V 1 base short and J 2 bases short, with 5 bases between. The CDR3 loop reads CASSLGTNTEAFF. The DNA of the CDR3 is TGTGCCAGCAGCTTAGGGACAAACACTGAAGCTTTCTTT.

This clone has just a few counts. CDR3 protein: CASSLGTGTSGEQFF. The DNA for the CDR3 is TGTGCCAGCAGCTTAGGCACTGGGACTAGCGGTGAGCAGTTCTTC. This chain joins TRBV7-8 and TRBJ2-1, with TRBD2 matching 11 bases. CDR3 length: 15 residues. Losses at the gene ends were 1 base for V and 9 bases for J; bases not matched to a gene: 5. In germline, CDR1 is SGHVS, CDR2 FQNEAQ.

V usage is TRBV10-2 and J usage is TRBJ2-7; the D gene is possibly TRBD2 (7 bases). Germline assignment: CDR1 WSHSY and CDR2 SAAADI. CDR3 length equals 16 residues. The V gene lost 2 bases and the J gene lost 1 base, with 15 bases spanning the gap. The CDR3 bases are TGCGCCAGCAGTGAGCGGGGGGCAGTAGGATCCTACGAGCAGTACTTC. Translated, it gives CASSERGAVGSYEQYF.

The CDR3 sequence is CASSAHQETQYF. As DNA, the CDR3 is TGTGCCAGTAGTGCGCACCAAGAGACCCAGTACTTC. The chain combines TRBV19 with TRBJ2-5; D unclear. V was clipped by 5 bases and J by 0 bases, with 4 bases between them. The length of the CDR3 is 12 residues. Germline-derived CDR1 and CDR2 are LNHDA and SQIVND (reference sequence).

The J gene is TRBJ1-5, the V gene TRBV3-1 (or the pseudogene TRBV3-2), with D perhaps matching TRBD1 (5 bases). This CDR3 spans 14 amino acids. CDR1 and CDR2 (germline): LGHDT, YNNKEL (reference sequence). V was cut by 2 bases and J by 5 bases, with 10 bases left in between. CDR3 sequence (DNA): TGTGCCAGCAGCCAACGCAGGGTGGATCAGCCCCAGCATTTT. Its translation is CASSQRRVDQPQHF.

The chain joins TRBV7-8 to TRBJ2-7; no reliable D call. V was shortened by 2 bases and J by 3 bases, with 14 bases between the two germline ends. This CDR3 spans 15 amino acids. CDR1 is SGHVS and CDR2 is FQNEAQ in the germline V gene. This CDR3 reads CASSLTGDTLYEQYF. The CDR3 DNA follows: TGTGCCAGCAGCTTAACCGGTGACACCCTCTACGAGCAGTACTTC.

The chain has TRBV19 and TRBJ2-1; the D is unclear. In germline, CDR1 is LNHDA, CDR2 SQIVND (reference sequence). The CDR3 runs 16 residues. Trimming took off 6 bases at V and 5 bases at J, with 20 bases between the two ends. CDR3 coding DNA: TGTGCCAGTAGGAGACTGGAAACGGCCGCTAACAATGAGCAGTTCTTC. It is translated as CASRRLETAANNEQFF.

V and J are TRBV5-4 and TRBJ1-2; TRBD1 might be the D (5 bases). Germline loops: CDR1 SGHNT, CDR2 YYREEE (reference sequence). This CDR3 spans 16 amino acids. Between the trimmed V and J ends, which lost 0 bases and 4 bases, there was a span of 16 bases. CDR3: CASSLGGDGRSYGYTF. CDR3 sequence (DNA): TGTGCCAGCAGCTTGGGGGGGGACGGGAGGAGCTATGGCTACACCTTC.

This rearrangement joins TRBV4-2 to TRBJ2-3, with 7 bases identical to TRBD1. Germline V gene data show CDR1 as LGHNA and CDR2 as YNFKEQ. With V trimmed by 6 bases and J by 2 bases, 8 bases remained unmatched. This CDR3 contains 15 residues. DNA for the CDR3: TGTGCCAGCAGTGTAGGCAGGGGGTACACAGATACGCAGTATTTT. It translates to CASSVGRGYTDTQYF.

The chain carries TRBV5-1 and TRBJ2-6; no clear D. The CDR3 totals 15 residues. Germline CDR1 SGHRS, CDR2 YFSETQ. V was pared by 1 base and J by 2 bases, with 7 bases between. The CDR3 DNA is TGCGCCAGCAGCTTGTTAGGCCCTGGGGCCAACGTCCTGACTTTC. This codes for CASSLLGPGANVLTF.

V is TRBV18 and J is TRBJ1-2; a possible D gene is TRBD1 (5 bases). This CDR3 contains 16 residues. Trimming stripped 3 bases from V and 3 bases from J, with 17 bases between. CDR1 is KGHSH, CDR2 LQKENI, per germline. CDR3 protein: CASSPPRTLNDYGYTF. In DNA form, the CDR3 reads TGTGCCAGCTCACCCCCGCGGACACTGAATGACTATGGCTACACCTTC.

In its sample, this clone was seen once. This chain joins TRBV28 and TRBJ1-1, with D unresolved. V lost 3 bases, J lost 1 base, and 9 bases lay in between. This CDR3 region has 14 residues. Germline-derived CDR1 and CDR2 are MDHEN and SYDVKM. DNA of the CDR3: TGTGCCAGCAGTTTTATGGCAGGGAACACTGAAGCTTTCTTT. As protein: CASSFMAGNTEAFF.

The gene calls are TRBV30 and TRBJ2-7, with 9 bases aligning to TRBD1. The germline V gene has CDR1 GTSNPN and CDR2 SVGIG (reference sequence). The CDR3 is 14 amino acids. The ends lost 6 bases at V and 2 bases at J; junction bases unmatched: 8. CDR3 sequence: CACRDRDRAYEQYF. CDR3 bases: TGTGCCTGCAGAGACCGGGACAGGGCCTACGAGCAGTACTTC.